One and the same sample provided the 20 T cell receptor beta chains below, sequenced in a study of cytomegalovirus exposure and HLA in healthy donors. PCR employed 60 Vbeta and 13 Jbeta primers. TCRdb's copy holds only in-frame clones and misses some; the assay was immunoSEQ multiplex PCR. The table shows roughly 130,000 clones, with around 72% occurring only once. Sequencing input: PBMCs. These receptors were obtained from a woman aged 40 to 55 in good health and CMV-seronegative.

The chain recombines TRBV19 with TRBJ1-1; D is ambiguous. This CDR3 is built from 14 residues. The germline CDR1 and CDR2 sequences are LNHDA and SQIVND (reference sequence). Trimming pared 5 bases from V and 0 bases from J, leaving 10 bases between. CDR3 in amino acids: CASSPSYLNTEAFF. DNA for the CDR3: TGTGCCAGTAGTCCCTCTTATTTGAACACTGAAGCTTTCTTT.

The V call is TRBV18, the J call TRBJ2-5, with D possibly TRBD2 on 6 matching bases. V was trimmed by 3 bases and J by 0 bases, leaving 14 bases between them. The CDR3 runs 16 residues. Per the germline V gene, CDR1 is KGHSH and CDR2 is LQKENI. CDR3 in amino acids: CASSPGGGVDQETQYF. The CDR3 nucleotides read TGTGCCAGCTCACCGGGTGGCGGGGTAGACCAAGAGACCCAGTACTTC.

This clone has a handful of counts. The chain is built from TRBV19 and TRBJ2-1; 8 nucleotides agree with TRBD2. The CDR3 has 16 amino acids. V was clipped by 3 bases and J by 4 bases; unmatched bases: 8. The germline V gene encodes CDR1 LNHDA and CDR2 SQIVND (reference sequence). The CDR3 loop is CASSIRGGGTYNEQFF. The DNA for the CDR3 is TGTGCCAGTAGTATTCGAGGCGGGGGGACGTACAATGAGCAGTTCTTC.

The chain couples TRBV28 to TRBJ2-7; TRBD2 matches 10 bases. There are 20 residues in the CDR3. The germline V gene encodes CDR1 MDHEN and CDR2 SYDVKM. The ends lost 3 bases at V and 2 bases at J; junction bases unmatched: 19. CDR3 DNA: TGTGCCAGCAGTTTCCAACAGGGGCTAGCGGGAGTCTCGTTGGCCTACGAGCAGTACTTC. It is translated as CASSFQQGLAGVSLAYEQYF.

The CDR3 DNA follows: TGTGCCAGCAGCCAAGGCAGGGGCGGCTACGAGCAGTACTTC. Translating gives CASSQGRGGYEQYF. V is TRBV7-2 and J is TRBJ2-7; D may be TRBD1 (6 bases). The CDR3 contains 14 residues. V dropped 5 bases and J dropped 3 bases, with 14 bases sitting between them. The germline CDR1 and CDR2 sequences are SGHTA and FQGNSA.

This chain joins TRBV6-1 and TRBJ2-3; D may be TRBD1 (6 bases). The germline V and J ends were trimmed by 2 bases and 7 bases, with 13 bases remaining between them. The CDR3 is 14 amino acids. Germline CDR1 reads MNHNS; CDR2 reads SASEGT. This CDR3 is CASSEHRERYTQYF. The CDR3, as DNA: TGTGCCAGCAGTGAACACAGGGAGAGGTATACGCAGTATTTT.

This chain uses TRBV7-5 with TRBJ1-2; no check of the table's D call, TRBD1, against the DNA was made. TRBV7-5 is classified as a pseudogene. This CDR3 region has 15 residues. CDR3 bases: TGTGTCAGAAGCTTAGGAAAGCCAGGGGGCCGTGGCTACACCTTC. As protein: CVRSLGKPGGRGYTF.

This clone has only one observation. This sequence joins TRBV2 and TRBJ2-3; D unclear. There are 15 residues in the CDR3. The V gene lost 1 base and the J gene lost 0 bases, with 8 bases spanning the gap. Germline CDR1 is SNHLY and CDR2 is FYNNEI. The CDR3 nucleotides read TGTGCCAGCAGTGAAGGAGGATCTAGCACAGATACGCAGTATTTT. Protein product: CASSEGGSSTDTQYF.

The rearrangement joins TRBV6-5 to TRBJ1-1; D unresolved. This CDR3 contains 13 residues. Germline V gene sequence: CDR1 MNHEY, CDR2 SVGAGI. The V gene lost 5 bases and the J gene lost 3 bases, with 10 bases spanning the gap. CDR3 DNA sequence: TGTGCCAGCAGTCGGGGTGAGTACACTGAAGCTTTCTTT. Translated: CASSRGEYTEAFF.

A remark on this clone: A junction boundary mismatches the germline segment, possibly from a read error. The identical CDR3 is also encoded by other nucleotide sequences in the sample. The chain employs TRBV30 and TRBJ2-1; 12 positions agree with TRBD1. Germline loops: CDR1 GTSNPN, CDR2 SVGIG (reference sequence). The CDR3 runs to 14 residues. CDR3 DNA sequence: TGCGCCTGGATGGGACAGGGGGCGCGAAATGAGCAGTTCTTC. Its translation is CAWMGQGARNEQFF. Full variable domain (rest looked up from reference TRBV30 and TRBJ2-1): SQTIHQWPATLVQPVGSPLSLECTVEGTSNPNLYWYRQAAGRGLQLLFYSVGIGQISSEVPQNLSASRPQDRQFILSSKKLLLSDSGFYLCAWMGQGARNEQFFGPGTRLTVL.

The gene calls are TRBV7-9 and TRBJ2-7; no reliable D call. The CDR3 spans 12 residues. From germline, CDR1 is SEHNR and CDR2 FQNEAQ (reference sequence). V was pared by 5 bases and J by 5 bases, with 10 bases between. Here the CDR3 reads CASSPSVHEQYF. The DNA of the CDR3 is TGTGCCAGCAGCCCATCGGTCCACGAGCAGTACTTC.

This clone was recorded a few times. The chain combines TRBV2 with TRBJ2-1, with D perhaps matching TRBD2 (7 bases). The CDR3 loop spans 13 amino acids. Germline loops: CDR1 SNHLY, CDR2 FYNNEI. The germline V and J ends were trimmed by 6 bases and 15 bases, with 21 bases remaining between them. The CDR3 DNA reads TGTGCCAGCAGCCAAGGGGGAGGGATCCTTCCGTTCTTC. Amino acid sequence: CASSQGGGILPFF.

This clone has more than one count but fewer than ten. The chain employs TRBV14 and TRBJ1-2, with a weak D call TRBD1 (5 bases). The CDR3 has 15 amino acids. Germline CDR1 SGHDN, CDR2 FVKESK. V was shortened by 4 bases and J by 8 bases, with 20 bases between the two germline ends. The CDR3 DNA is TGTGCCAGCAGCCGTATCGGTGACAGTGGTCTCGGCTACACCTTC. Its translation: CASSRIGDSGLGYTF. The complete variable domain, with remaining parts taken from reference TRBV14 and TRBJ1-2, reads EAGVTQFPSHSVIEKGQTVTLRCDPISGHDNLYWYRRVMGKEIKFLLHFVKESKQDESGMPNNRFLAERTGGTYSTLKVQPAELEDSGVYFCASSRIGDSGLGYTFGSGTRLTVV.

The V gene is TRBV7-8, the J gene TRBJ2-3; 8 nucleotides align to TRBD2. Germline assignment: CDR1 SGHVS and CDR2 FQNEAQ. The junction had 4 bases not matched to a gene; V was cut back by 6 bases and J by 2 bases. This CDR3 has 14 residues. CDR3 loop: CASSNGGDTDTQYF. CDR3 in DNA: TGTGCCAGCAGTAACGGGGGGGACACAGATACGCAGTATTTT.

This chain's CDR3 is CASSLSGTSNYGYTF. The CDR3 DNA is TGTGCCAGCAGTTTATCGGGGACATCTAACTATGGCTACACCTTC. The chain combines TRBV27 with TRBJ1-2, with D possibly TRBD1 on 6 matching bases. V shed 0 bases and J shed 0 bases, with 8 bases lying between them. The CDR3 totals 15 residues. Germline CDR1 and CDR2: MNHEY and SMNVEV (reference sequence).

The chain carries TRBV10-3 and TRBJ1-5, with TRBD1 as a possible D gene (5 bases). There are 14 residues in the CDR3. V lost 3 bases, J lost 0 bases, and 6 bases lay in between. Germline V gene data show CDR1 as ENHRY and CDR2 as SYGVKD. CDR3 protein: CAISDRDSNQPQHF. In nucleotides, the CDR3 is TGTGCCATCAGTGACAGGGATAGCAATCAGCCCCAGCATTTT.

The count of this clone is one. The rearrangement uses TRBV9 and TRBJ1-1; D remains unclear. Germline values: CDR1 SGDLS, CDR2 YYNGEE. The ends were cut back, 1 base at V and 4 bases at J, with 14 bases in the middle. This CDR3 has 15 amino acids. CDR3 DNA sequence: TGTGCCAGCAGCGTAAGTGGTGGGCTGGGCACTGAAGCTTTCTTT. Translated, it gives CASSVSGGLGTEAFF.

This clone was detected once. This chain uses TRBV7-2 with TRBJ1-2; D is perhaps TRBD1 (6 bases). The CDR3 length is 15 residues. Trimming took off 5 bases at V and 7 bases at J, with 20 bases between the two ends. Per germline, CDR1 SGHTA and CDR2 FQGNSA. The chain's CDR3 is CASSPFPGGERGYTF. CDR3 DNA: TGTGCCAGCAGCCCATTTCCGGGGGGCGAACGTGGCTACACCTTC.

This clone showed up just a few times. This sequence joins TRBV7-9 and TRBJ2-1; 7 nucleotides line up with TRBD2. After removal of 3 bases from V and 9 bases from J, the junction contained 8 bases not matched to a gene. The CDR3 extends over 14 amino acids. CDR1 is SEHNR and CDR2 is FQNEAQ in the germline V gene (reference sequence). The CDR3 loop is CASSFPGGGSEQFF. As DNA, the CDR3 is TGTGCCAGCAGCTTCCCGGGCGGGGGAAGTGAGCAGTTCTTC.

The rearrangement joins TRBV19 to TRBJ1-1, with 7 bases aligning to TRBD1. J lost 6 bases, V lost 9 bases, and 16 bases had no gene match. The CDR3 contains 15 residues. Germline V gene sequence: CDR1 LNHDA, CDR2 SQIVND (reference sequence). CDR3 coding DNA: TGTGCCAGCCATACAGGGGTCGGGGTCGAACCTGAAGCTTTCTTT. This encodes CASHTGVGVEPEAFF.